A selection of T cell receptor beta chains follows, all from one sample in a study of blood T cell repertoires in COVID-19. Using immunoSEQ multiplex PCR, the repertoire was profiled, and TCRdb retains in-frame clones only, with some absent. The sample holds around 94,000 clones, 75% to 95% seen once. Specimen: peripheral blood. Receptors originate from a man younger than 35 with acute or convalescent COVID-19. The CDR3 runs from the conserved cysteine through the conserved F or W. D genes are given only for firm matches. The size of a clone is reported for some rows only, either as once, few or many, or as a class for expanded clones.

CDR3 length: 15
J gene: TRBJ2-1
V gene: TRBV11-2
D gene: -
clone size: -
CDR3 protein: CASSLKGGGYNEQFF
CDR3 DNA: TGTGCCAGCAGCTTAAAGGGGGGGGGCTACAATGAGCAGTTCTTC

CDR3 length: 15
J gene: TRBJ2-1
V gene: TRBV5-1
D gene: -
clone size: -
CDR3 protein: CASSPVPDTYNEQFF
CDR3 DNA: TGCGCCAGCAGCCCGGTTCCCGACACCTACAATGAGCAGTTCTTC

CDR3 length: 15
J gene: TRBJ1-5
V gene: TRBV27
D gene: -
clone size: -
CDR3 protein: CASSPTLIRGQPQHF
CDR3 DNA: TGTGCCAGCAGTCCGACCCTTATACGCGGTCAGCCCCAGCATTTT

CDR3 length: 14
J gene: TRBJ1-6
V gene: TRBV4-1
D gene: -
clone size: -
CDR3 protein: CASSLAIPDSPLHF
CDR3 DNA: TGCGCCAGCAGCCTAGCGATACCCGATTCACCCCTCCACTTT

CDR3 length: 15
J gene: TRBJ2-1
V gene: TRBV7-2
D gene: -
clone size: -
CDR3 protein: CASSAAASSYNEQFF
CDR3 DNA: TGTGCCAGCAGCGCAGCGGCGAGTTCCTACAATGAGCAGTTCTTC

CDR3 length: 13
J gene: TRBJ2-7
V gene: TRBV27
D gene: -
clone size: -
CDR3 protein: CASSPRQSYEQYF
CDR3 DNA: TGTGCCAGCAGTCCCCGACAGTCCTACGAGCAGTACTTC

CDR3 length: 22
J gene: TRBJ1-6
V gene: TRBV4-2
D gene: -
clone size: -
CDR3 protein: CASSQDEPGAGDLHYGNSPLHF
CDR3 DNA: TGTGCCAGCAGCCAAGACGAACCCGGGGCAGGGGATTTGCACTATGGTAATTCACCCCTCCACTTT

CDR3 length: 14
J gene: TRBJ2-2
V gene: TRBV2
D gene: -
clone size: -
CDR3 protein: CASKVDRNTGELFF
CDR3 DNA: TGTGCCAGCAAAGTTGACAGGAACACCGGGGAGCTGTTTTTT

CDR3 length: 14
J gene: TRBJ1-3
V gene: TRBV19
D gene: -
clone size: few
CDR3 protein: CASSKTSGGNTIYF
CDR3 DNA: TGTGCCAGTAGTAAGACCTCCGGGGGAAACACCATATATTTT

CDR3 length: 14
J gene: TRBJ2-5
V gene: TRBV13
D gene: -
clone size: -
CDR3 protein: CASSLGLAEETQYF
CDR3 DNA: TGTGCCAGCAGCTTAGGATTAGCGGAAGAGACCCAGTACTTC

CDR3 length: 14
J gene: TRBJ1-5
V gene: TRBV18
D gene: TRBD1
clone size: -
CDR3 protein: CASSLGQGNQPQHF
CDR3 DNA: TGTGCCAGCTCACTGGGACAGGGCAATCAGCCCCAGCATTTT

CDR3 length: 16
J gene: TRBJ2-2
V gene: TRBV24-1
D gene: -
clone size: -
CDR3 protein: CATSREGQGSTGELFF
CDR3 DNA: TGTGCCACCAGTCGGGAGGGACAGGGTTCCACCGGGGAGCTGTTTTTT

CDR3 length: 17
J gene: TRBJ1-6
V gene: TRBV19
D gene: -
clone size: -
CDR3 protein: CASSNGQMKSLNSPLHF
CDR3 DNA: TGTGCCAGTAGTAATGGACAGATGAAGTCTCTTAATTCACCCCTCCACTTT

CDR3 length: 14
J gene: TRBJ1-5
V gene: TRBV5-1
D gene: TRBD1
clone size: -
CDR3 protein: CASSTGQGTQPQHF
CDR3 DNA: TGCGCCAGCAGTACTGGACAGGGAACGCAGCCCCAGCATTTT

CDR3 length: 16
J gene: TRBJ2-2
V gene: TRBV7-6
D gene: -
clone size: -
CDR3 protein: CASSLEQILNTGELFF
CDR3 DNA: TGTGCCAGCAGCTTAGAACAGATCCTGAACACCGGGGAGCTGTTTTTT

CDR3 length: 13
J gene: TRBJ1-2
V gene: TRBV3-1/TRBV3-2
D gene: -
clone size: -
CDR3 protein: CASSQRQRYGYTF
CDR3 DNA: TGTGCCAGCAGCCAACGACAGCGCTATGGCTACACCTTC

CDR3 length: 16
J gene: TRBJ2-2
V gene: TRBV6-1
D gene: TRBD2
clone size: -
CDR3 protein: CASSEGTSGDTGELFF
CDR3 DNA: TGTGCCAGCAGTGAAGGGACTAGCGGAGACACCGGGGAGCTGTTTTTT

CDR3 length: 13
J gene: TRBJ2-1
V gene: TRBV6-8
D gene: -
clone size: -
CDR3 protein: CASRRQDYNEQFF
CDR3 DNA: TGTGCCAGCAGACGACAGGACTACAATGAGCAGTTCTTC

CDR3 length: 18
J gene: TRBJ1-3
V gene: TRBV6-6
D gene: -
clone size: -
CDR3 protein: CASSLAGPDSHSGNTIYF
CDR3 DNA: TGTGCCAGCAGTCTCGCCGGCCCGGACAGCCACTCTGGAAACACCATATATTTT

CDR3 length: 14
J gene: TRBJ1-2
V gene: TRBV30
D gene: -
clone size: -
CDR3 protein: CAVEPAGTLYGYTF
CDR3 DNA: TGTGCCGTTGAACCAGCCGGGACACTTTATGGCTACACCTTC

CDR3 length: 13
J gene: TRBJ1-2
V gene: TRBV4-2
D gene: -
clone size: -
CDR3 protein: CASSTEASRGYTF
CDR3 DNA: TGTGCCAGCAGTACTGAGGCCTCTCGTGGCTACACCTTC

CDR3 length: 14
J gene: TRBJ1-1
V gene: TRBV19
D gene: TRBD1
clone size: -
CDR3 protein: CASSQEQGQAEAFF
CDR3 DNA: TGTGCCAGTAGTCAAGAACAGGGGCAGGCTGAAGCTTTCTTT

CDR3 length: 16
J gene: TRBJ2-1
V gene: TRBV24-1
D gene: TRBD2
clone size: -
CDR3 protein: CATSDPSGDAYNEQFF
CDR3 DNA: TGTGCCACCAGTGACCCTAGCGGGGATGCCTACAATGAGCAGTTCTTC

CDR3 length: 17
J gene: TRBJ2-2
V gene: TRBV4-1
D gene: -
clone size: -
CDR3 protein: CASSQGGGRARTGELFF
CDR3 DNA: TGCGCCAGCAGCCAAGGAGGGGGGAGGGCGCGTACCGGGGAGCTGTTTTTT

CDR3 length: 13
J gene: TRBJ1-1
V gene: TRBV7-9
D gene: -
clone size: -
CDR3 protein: CASIPLLNTEAFF
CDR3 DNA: TGTGCCAGCATCCCCCTATTGAACACTGAAGCTTTCTTT

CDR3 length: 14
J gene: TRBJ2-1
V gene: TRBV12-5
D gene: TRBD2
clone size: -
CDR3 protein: CASGFREGINEQFF
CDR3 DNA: TGTGCTAGTGGCTTCCGGGAGGGCATCAATGAGCAGTTCTTC

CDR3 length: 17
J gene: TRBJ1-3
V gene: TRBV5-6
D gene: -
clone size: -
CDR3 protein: CASSLAGGAHSGNTIYF
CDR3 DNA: TGTGCCAGCAGCTTGGCAGGAGGGGCCCACTCTGGAAACACCATATATTTT

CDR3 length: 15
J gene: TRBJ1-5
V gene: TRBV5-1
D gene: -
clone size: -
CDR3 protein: CASSLEGRGWQPQHF
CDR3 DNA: TGCGCCAGCAGCTTGGAGGGTAGGGGTTGGCAGCCCCAGCATTTT